The next 9 T cell receptor beta chains were all read from a single sample in a study of T-cell reconstitution after alpha-beta-depleted transplantation in children. During its preparation, the TCRbeta library received unique molecular identifiers. TCRdb reprocessed the PCR reads with MiXCR, giving one entry per CDR3 protein. The table lists fewer than 700,000 distinct CDR3 sequences, 20% to 25% of them singletons. Sample: PBMCs, mostly from graft donor cells, taken 360 days after TCRalphabeta/CD19-depleted stem cell transplant. These receptors came from a boy in the first two years of life who had a stem cell transplant for acute myeloid leukemia, so the T cells may come from the graft donor.

This clonotype was detected a few times. The chain employs TRBV10-3 and TRBJ1-1; unclear D gene. Trimming took 6 bases from V and 6 from J, leaving 17 bases between them. Germline V gene lookup returns CDR1 ENHRY and CDR2 SYGVKD. The CDR3 consists of 14 residues. In DNA, the CDR3 is TGTGCCATCAGACCGTCGACGCGTGGTCCTGAAGCTTTCTTT. The encoded protein is CAIRPSTRGPEAFF.

A few counts support this clonotype. In DNA form, the CDR3 reads TGTGCCAGCAGTTTTGCCGGCAGCGGGAACATTCAGTACTTC. Its translation: CASSFAGSGNIQYF. The chain recombines TRBV28 with TRBJ2-4; D might be TRBD2 (6 bases). Per germline, CDR1 MDHEN and CDR2 SYDVKM. Trimming cost V 3 bases and J 7 bases, with 13 bases left between them. The CDR3 is 14 residues long.

This clonotype was detected only a few times. The J gene is TRBJ2-7, the V gene TRBV7-2; D could derive from TRBD1 or TRBD2 (5 bases each). Trimming shortened V by 3 bases and J by 3 bases, and 18 bases separated the two germline ends. This CDR3 comprises 16 residues. Germline values: CDR1 SGHTA, CDR2 FQGNSA. CDR3 sequence: CASSLGPDSLLYEQYV. The CDR3 DNA sequence: TGTGCCAGCAGCTTGGGACCCGACAGTCTACTCTACGAGCAGTACGTC.

This clonotype has ten or more counts. CDR3 nucleotide sequence: TGTGCCAGCACCGCCGACAGTTACAATGAGCAGTTCTTC. Encoded protein: CASTADSYNEQFF. The V and J genes are TRBV12-3 or TRBV12-4 and TRBJ2-1; D is possibly TRBD1 (5 bases). The CDR3 sequence is 13 residues long. V was trimmed by 7 bases and J by 4 bases, leaving 11 bases between them.

The V gene is TRBV12-3 or TRBV12-4, the J gene TRBJ2-3, with TRBD2 matching over 10 bases. V was clipped by 6 bases and J by 3 bases; unmatched bases: 6. This CDR3 spans 15 amino acids. The chain's CDR3 is CASSFSGGTTDTQYF. DNA of the CDR3: TGTGCCAGCAGCTTTAGCGGGGGGACTACAGATACGCAGTATTTT.

This chain links TRBV29-1 with TRBJ2-3; no reliable D call. Per germline, CDR1 SQVTM and CDR2 ANQGSEA. This CDR3 contains 11 residues. CDR3 region: CRAGSTDTQYF. The CDR3 DNA sequence: TGCAGGGCCGGGAGCACAGATACGCAGTATTTT.

In its sample, this clonotype was seen many times. The V and J genes are TRBV29-1 and TRBJ2-3, with D unclear. V gave up 3 bases and J gave up 2 bases, with 3 bases separating them. The CDR3 has 11 amino acids. The V gene's germline CDR1 is SQVTM and CDR2 ANQGSEA. In DNA form, the CDR3 reads TGCAGCGTTGAGACCACAGATACGCAGTATTTT. Translated, it gives CSVETTDTQYF.

This clonotype was observed a few times. The chain recombines TRBV28 with TRBJ2-1; D possibly matches TRBD1 or TRBD2 (5 bases each). The length of the CDR3 is 14 residues. V dropped 3 bases and J dropped 2 bases, with 8 bases sitting between them. Germline values: CDR1 MDHEN, CDR2 SYDVKM. As DNA, the CDR3 is TGTGCCAGCAGTTTGCTGGGGGCCTACAATGAGCAGTTCTTC. This translates into CASSLLGAYNEQFF. Variable domain in full (rest from reference TRBV28 and TRBJ2-1): DVKVTQSSRYLVKRTGEKVFLECVQDMDHENMFWYRQDPGLGLRLIYFSYDVKMKEKGDIPEGYSVSREKKERFSLILESASTNQTSMYLCASSLLGAYNEQFFGPGTRLTVL.

The genes are TRBV20-1 and TRBJ2-5; 11 nucleotides agree with TRBD2. This CDR3 spans 16 amino acids. V gave up 3 bases and J gave up 2 bases; unmatched junction bases: 8. Germline values: CDR1 DFQATT, CDR2 SNEGSKA (reference sequence). CDR3 region: CSARASGGPMQETQYF. Here the CDR3 DNA reads TGCAGTGCTAGGGCTAGCGGGGGGCCTATGCAAGAGACCCAGTACTTC.